The present T cell receptor (beta chain) was sequenced within a study of Tregs in tolerant kidney transplant recipients. This CDR3 has 19 amino acids. CDR1 SGHTA and CDR2 FQGTGA come from the germline V gene. Unmatched junction bases numbered 13, after V lost 5 bases and J lost 3 bases. Clones were sequenced by immunoSEQ multiplex PCR, and TCRdb holds only the in-frame ones, with some missing. The sample records about 94,000 clones, more than 85% being singletons. In regard to this clone: What it binds is unknown.

General study findings and limits: The small number of patients limits these findings pending further validation.

Unstimulated regulatory T cells (CD4+CD25+CD127-), CD4+CD25- non-regulatory cells, CD4 and CD8 cells were FACS-sorted from thawed PBMCs. This receptor was taken from a human donor who received a combined kidney and bone marrow transplant. This specimen was CD4+ T cells from blood, taken before the transplant. The chain carries TRBV7-3 and TRBJ2-5; 15 bases fit TRBD2. CDR3 loop: CASSPRTPGLAGGKETQYF. The CDR3 DNA sequence: TGTGCCAGCAGCCCCAGGACACCTGGACTAGCGGGGGGGAAAGAGACCCAGTACTTC.